This T cell receptor (beta chain) was identified in a study of blood T cell repertoires in COVID-19. Libraries were prepared by immunoSEQ multiplex PCR; TCRdb keeps only in-frame clonotypes and omits some of them. The sample lists 200,000 or so clones, around 85% occurring once. The sample was peripheral blood. This TCR was sampled from a man aged 70 or older with active or convalescent COVID-19.

The DNA of the CDR3 is TGTGCCAGCAAACCGGGACAGGGAATTTCGGGCACCGGGGAGCTGTTTTTT. Its translation is CASKPGQGISGTGELFF. The rearrangement joins TRBV7-9 to TRBJ2-2, with 9 bases aligning to TRBD1. CDR1 is SEHNR and CDR2 is FQNEAQ in the germline V gene (reference sequence). With 7 bases clipped from V and 4 bases from J, the junction kept 13 bases outside the gene matches. This CDR3 is 17 amino acids long.